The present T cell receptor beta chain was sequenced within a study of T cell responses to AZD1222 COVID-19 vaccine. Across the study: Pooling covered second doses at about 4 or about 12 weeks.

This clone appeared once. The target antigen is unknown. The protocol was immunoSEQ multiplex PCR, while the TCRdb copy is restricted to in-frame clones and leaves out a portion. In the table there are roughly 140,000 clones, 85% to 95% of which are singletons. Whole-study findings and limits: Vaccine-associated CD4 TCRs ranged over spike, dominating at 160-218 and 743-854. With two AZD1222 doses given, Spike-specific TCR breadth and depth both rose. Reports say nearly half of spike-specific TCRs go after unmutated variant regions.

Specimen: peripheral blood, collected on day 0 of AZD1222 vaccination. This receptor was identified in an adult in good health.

This CDR3 reads CASSANGETQYF. The CDR3 coding sequence is TGTGCCAGCAGTGCCAATGGGGAGACCCAGTACTTC. The V gene is TRBV2, the J gene TRBJ2-5; D is unresolved. The ends were cut back, 4 bases at V and 5 bases at J, with 8 bases in the middle. Germline assignment: CDR1 SNHLY and CDR2 FYNNEI. The CDR3 loop spans 12 amino acids. The entire variable domain, with the rest obtained from reference TRBV2 and TRBJ2-5, is as follows: EPEVTQTPSHQVTQMGQEVILRCVPISNHLYFYWYRQILGQKVEFLVSFYNNEISEKSEIFDDQFSVERPDGSNFTLKIRSTKLEDSAMYFCASSANGETQYFGPGTRLLVL.